This T cell receptor (beta chain) was obtained from a study of T cells expressing NK-cell markers. The overall study: Just one sequenced donor of eight was HCMV-seronegative, while seven were seropositive. Whole-study results and caveats: Similarly, these clonotypes led the CD3+CD56-NKG2C+ fraction as well in a few donors.

Of note for this clonotype: No antigen is known for it.

Following a re-call of the 5' RACE reads, TCRdb has one entry per CDR3 protein and lacks DNA. This sample contains under 500,000 distinct CDR3 sequences. Germline V lookup: CDR1 KGHDR, CDR2 SFDVKD. The CDR3 consists of 15 residues. Material for sequencing was blood T cells: a sorted CD56 or NKG2C T cell subset, CD4+ or CD8+ T cells, or bulk PBMC T cells (not recorded which). The origin of this receptor is a woman between 18 and 70 years old in good health. The chain uses TRBV24-1 and TRBJ2-3; checking the TCRdb D call of TRBD1 is not possible without DNA. CDR3 amino acids: CATSDLLAPTDTQYF.